The sequence of this TCR beta chain was determined in a study of blood T cell repertoires in COVID-19. Everyone who took part was roughly 18 to 89 years old, and they came from 24 US areas. Clinical history reported by participants formed the basis on which cohorts were assigned. Recovered Cohort 3 donors showed two negative PCRs, clearance, or symptom resolution. TCRdb keeps only in-frame clones here, not all; method: immunoSEQ multiplex PCR. This sample has about 320,000 clones, with around 90% found just once. Of note for this clone: A junction boundary mismatches the germline segment, possibly from a read error.

The length of the CDR3 is 13 residues. Germline CDR1 is SSHAT and CDR2 is FNYEAQ (reference sequence). The sample consisted of PBMCs or T cells enriched from blood (not recorded which). The sequence derives from a man aged 55 to 70 who had recovered from COVID-19. V usage is TRBV7-7 and J usage is TRBJ2-7; 7 bases map to TRBD2. CDR3 DNA: TGTGCTAGCAGCAAAGGGACTAACTACGAGCAGTACTTC. Protein: CASSKGTNYEQYF.